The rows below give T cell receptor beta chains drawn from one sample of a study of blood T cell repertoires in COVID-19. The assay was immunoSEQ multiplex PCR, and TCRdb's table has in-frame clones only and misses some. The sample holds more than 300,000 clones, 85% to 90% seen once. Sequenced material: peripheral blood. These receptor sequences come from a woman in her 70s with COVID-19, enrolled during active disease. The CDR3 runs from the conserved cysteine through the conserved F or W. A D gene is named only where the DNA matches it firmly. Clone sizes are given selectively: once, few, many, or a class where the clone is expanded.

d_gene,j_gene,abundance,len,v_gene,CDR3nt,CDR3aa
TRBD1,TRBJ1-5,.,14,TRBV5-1,TGCGCCAGCAGCTTTGGACAGGGGGATCAGCCCCAGCATTTT,CASSFGQGDQPQHF
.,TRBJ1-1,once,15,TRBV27,TGTGCCAGCAGTTTATCGTCGTCCTTGAACACTGAAGCTTTCTTT,CASSLSSSLNTEAFF
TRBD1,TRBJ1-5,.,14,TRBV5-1,TGCGCCAGCAGCTTTGGGGACAGTAATCAGCCCCAGCATTTT,CASSFGDSNQPQHF
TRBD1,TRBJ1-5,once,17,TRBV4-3,TGCGCCAGCAGCCAAGAATTAGGGGGCAGGATCAATCAGCCCCAGCATTTT,CASSQELGGRINQPQHF
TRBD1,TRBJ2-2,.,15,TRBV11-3,TGTGCCAGCAGCTTAGACAGACAGGGGTACGGGGAGCTGTTTTTT,CASSLDRQGYGELFF
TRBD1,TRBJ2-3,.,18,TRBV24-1,TGTGCCACCAGTGACTCGGGGACAGGGGCCGCTCACACAGATACGCAGTATTTT,CATSDSGTGAAHTDTQYF
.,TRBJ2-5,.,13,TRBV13,TGTGCCAGCAGCTCGACACATCAAGAGACCCAGTACTTC,CASSSTHQETQYF
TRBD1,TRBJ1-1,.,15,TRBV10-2,TGCGCCAGCAGTGAGGCTACAGGGGGCCGCACTGAAGCTTTCTTT,CASSEATGGRTEAFF
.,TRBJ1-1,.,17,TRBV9,TGTGCCAGCAGCGTAGGTGGGGGCACAGGCCCTAACACTGAAGCTTTCTTT,CASSVGGGTGPNTEAFF
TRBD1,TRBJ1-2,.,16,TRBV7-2,TGTGCCAGCAGCTCTCCTATTCTTACAGGGGGGAATGGCTACACCTTC,CASSSPILTGGNGYTF
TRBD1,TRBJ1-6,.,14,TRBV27,TGTGCCAGCAGATGGACAGGGATAAGATCACCCCTCCACTTT,CASRWTGIRSPLHF
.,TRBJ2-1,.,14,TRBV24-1,TGTGCCGCCAGCCAATCGGGGTCTTACAATGAGCAGTTCTTC,CAASQSGSYNEQFF
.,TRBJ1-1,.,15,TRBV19,TGTGCCAGTACTACACCGAGGGAGGGGGACACTGAAGCTTTCTTT,CASTTPREGDTEAFF
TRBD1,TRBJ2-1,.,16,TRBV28,TGTGCCAGCAGTTTCCTGGGACAGAGCTCCTACAATGAGCAGTTCTTC,CASSFLGQSSYNEQFF
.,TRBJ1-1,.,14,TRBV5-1,TGCGCCAGCAGCTTGGGGTCGGCAGGGCCTGAAGCTTTCTTT,CASSLGSAGPEAFF
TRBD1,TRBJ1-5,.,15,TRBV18,TGTGCCAGCTCACCTACAGGGGTGGGCAATCAGCCCCAGCATTTT,CASSPTGVGNQPQHF
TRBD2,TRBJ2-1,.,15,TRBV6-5,TGTGCCAGCAGTCCCACTAGCGGGGGGGCGAATGAGCAGTTCTTC,CASSPTSGGANEQFF
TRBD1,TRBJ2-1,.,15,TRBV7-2,TGTGCCAGCAGCTTAGTCCCGACAGGGCGAGATGAGCAGTTCTTC,CASSLVPTGRDEQFF
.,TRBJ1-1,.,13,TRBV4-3,TGCGCCAGCAGCCAATGGGGGGGGACTGAAGCTTTCTTT,CASSQWGGTEAFF
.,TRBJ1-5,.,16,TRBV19,TGTGCCAGTAGTATCCACGGCGGGCCGGAGGGAAAGCCCCAGCATTTT,CASSIHGGPEGKPQHF
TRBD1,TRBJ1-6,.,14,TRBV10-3,TGTGCCATCAGTGATGTACAGGGGCATCCACCCCTCCACTTT,CAISDVQGHPPLHF
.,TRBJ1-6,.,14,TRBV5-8,TGTGCCAGCAGCCCACAGGGAACCCAATCACCCCTCCACTTT,CASSPQGTQSPLHF
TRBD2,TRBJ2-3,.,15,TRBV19,TGTGCCAGTGCCTTCACTAGCGGGGGGAGGGATACGCAGTATTTT,CASAFTSGGRDTQYF
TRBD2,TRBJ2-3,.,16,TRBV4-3,TGCGCCAGCAGCCAACTGATAGCGGGGGGGCCAGATACGCAGTATTTT,CASSQLIAGGPDTQYF
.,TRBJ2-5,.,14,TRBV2,TGTGCCAGCAGTGAAAATTGGGGGCGGGAGACCCAGTACTTC,CASSENWGRETQYF
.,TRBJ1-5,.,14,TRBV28,TGTGCCAGCAGTTTAAGCCGAAGCAATCAGCCCCAGCATTTT,CASSLSRSNQPQHF
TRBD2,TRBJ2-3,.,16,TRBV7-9,TGTGCCAGCGGCAGACTAGCGGGGGACAGCACAGATACGCAGTATTTT,CASGRLAGDSTDTQYF
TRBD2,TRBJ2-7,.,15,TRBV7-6,TGTGCCAGCAGCCCCGGGGGGGGTATAGCGGGCGAGCAGTACTTC,CASSPGGGIAGEQYF
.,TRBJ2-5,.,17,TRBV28,TGTGCCAGCAGTACCTCCCGACAGTTTCCACATCAAGAGACCCAGTACTTC,CASSTSRQFPHQETQYF
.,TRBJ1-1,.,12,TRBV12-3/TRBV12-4,TGTGCCAGCAGTTTTCGTCGGGGTAGGGCTTTCTTT,CASSFRRGRAFF
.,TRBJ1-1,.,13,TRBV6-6,TGTGCCAGCCCCACCCACTCGGACACTGAAGCTTTCTTT,CASPTHSDTEAFF
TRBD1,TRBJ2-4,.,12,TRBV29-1,TGCAGCGTTTCCCAGGGGGAAAACATTCAGTACTTC,CSVSQGENIQYF
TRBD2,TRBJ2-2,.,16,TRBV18,TGTGCCAGCTCACCTCGCACTAGCGGGAACACCGGGGAGCTGTTTTTT,CASSPRTSGNTGELFF
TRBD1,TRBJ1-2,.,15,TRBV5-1,TGCGCCAGCAGCTTGGGAACTGACAGGGCGGGTGGCTACACCTTC,CASSLGTDRAGGYTF
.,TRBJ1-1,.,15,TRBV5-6,TGTGCCAGCAGCACCGGACTGGGCCTGAACACTGAAGCTTTCTTT,CASSTGLGLNTEAFF
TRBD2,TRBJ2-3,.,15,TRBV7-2,TGTGCCAGCAGTTATAGCGGGGGGGCAACAGATACGCAGTATTTT,CASSYSGGATDTQYF
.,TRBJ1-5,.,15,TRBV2,TGTGCCAGCAGCAAGGGGCAGGTCTTTAATCAGCCCCAGCATTTT,CASSKGQVFNQPQHF
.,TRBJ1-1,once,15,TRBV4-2,TGTGCCAGCAGCCAAGCAGGCACAGACAACACTGAAGCTTTCTTT,CASSQAGTDNTEAFF
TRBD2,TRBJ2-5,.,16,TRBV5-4,TGTGCCAGCAGCTTTCCGTTTGAAGCGGGGGAGGAGACCCAGTACTTC,CASSFPFEAGEETQYF
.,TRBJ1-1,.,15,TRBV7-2,TGTGCCAGCAGCTTAGCTTCCCAGGGAGGCACTGAAGCTTTCTTT,CASSLASQGGTEAFF
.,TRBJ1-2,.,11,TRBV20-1,TGCAGTGCGAGAGGGGACAAAGGCTACACCTTC,CSARGDKGYTF
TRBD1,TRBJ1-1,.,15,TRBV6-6,TGTGCCAGCAGTGTCCTACAGGGGTTGAACACTGAAGCTTTCTTT,CASSVLQGLNTEAFF
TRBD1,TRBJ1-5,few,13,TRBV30,TGTGCCTGGAGCGGACAGGGGGAACAGCCCCAGCATTTT,CAWSGQGEQPQHF
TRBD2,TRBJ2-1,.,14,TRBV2,TGTGCCAGCACCCTAGCGGGGAGGCACAATGAGCAGTTCTTC,CASTLAGRHNEQFF
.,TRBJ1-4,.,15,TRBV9,TGTGCCAGCAGCGTAGGTGGGAGGTCGGAGGAAAAACTGTTTTTT,CASSVGGRSEEKLFF
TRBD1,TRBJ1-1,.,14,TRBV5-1,TGCGCCAGCAGACCCACAGGGGGTCCCACTGAAGCTTTCTTT,CASRPTGGPTEAFF
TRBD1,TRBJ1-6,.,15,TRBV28,TGTGCCAGCAGTCTATTCGACAGGGGCCCTTCACCCCTCCACTTT,CASSLFDRGPSPLHF